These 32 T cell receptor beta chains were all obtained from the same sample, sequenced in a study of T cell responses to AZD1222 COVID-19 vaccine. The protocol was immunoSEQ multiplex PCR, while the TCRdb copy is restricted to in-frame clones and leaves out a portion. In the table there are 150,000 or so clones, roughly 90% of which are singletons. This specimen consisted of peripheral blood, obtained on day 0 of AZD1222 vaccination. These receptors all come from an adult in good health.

This chain's CDR3 is CASSRGSTDTQYF. The CDR3 DNA sequence: TGTGCCAGCAGTCGTGGGAGCACAGATACGCAGTATTTT. V usage is TRBV6-2 or TRBV6-3 and J usage is TRBJ2-3; D not resolved. Between the trimmed V and J ends, which lost 5 bases and 0 bases, there was a span of 6 bases. From germline, CDR1 is MNHEY and CDR2 SVGEGT. The CDR3 runs to 13 residues.

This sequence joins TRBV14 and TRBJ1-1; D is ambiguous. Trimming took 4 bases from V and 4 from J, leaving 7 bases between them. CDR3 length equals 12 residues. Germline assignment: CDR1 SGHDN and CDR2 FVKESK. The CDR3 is CASSRSGTEAFF. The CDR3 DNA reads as TGTGCCAGCAGCCGTTCGGGCACTGAAGCTTTCTTT. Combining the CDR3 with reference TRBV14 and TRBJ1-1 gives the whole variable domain EAGVTQFPSHSVIEKGQTVTLRCDPISGHDNLYWYRRVMGKEIKFLLHFVKESKQDESGMPNNRFLAERTGGTYSTLKVQPAELEDSGVYFCASSRSGTEAFFGQGTRLTVV.

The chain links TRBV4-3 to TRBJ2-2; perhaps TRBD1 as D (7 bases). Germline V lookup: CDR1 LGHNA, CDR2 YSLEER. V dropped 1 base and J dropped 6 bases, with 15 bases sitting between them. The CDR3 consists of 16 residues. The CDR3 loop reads CASSQAAGQLAGELFF. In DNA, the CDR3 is TGCGCCAGCAGCCAAGCCGCGGGACAGTTGGCCGGGGAGCTGTTTTTT.

CDR3: CASRRTVINQPQHF. Here the CDR3 DNA reads TGTGCCAGCCGACGGACCGTGATCAATCAGCCCCAGCATTTT. The chain has TRBV2 and TRBJ1-5, with D uncertain. The CDR3 contains 14 residues. Deletions cut 8 bases from V and 3 bases from J, with 14 bases between. CDR1 is SNHLY and CDR2 is FYNNEI in the germline V gene.

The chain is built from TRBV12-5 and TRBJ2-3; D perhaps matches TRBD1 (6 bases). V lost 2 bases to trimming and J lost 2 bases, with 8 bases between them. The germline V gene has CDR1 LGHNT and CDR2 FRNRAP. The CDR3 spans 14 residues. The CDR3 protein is CASGLLGATDTQYF. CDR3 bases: TGTGCTAGTGGTTTGTTGGGGGCCACAGATACGCAGTATTTT. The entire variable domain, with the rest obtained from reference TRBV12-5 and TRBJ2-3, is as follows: DARVTQTPRHKVTEMGQEVTMRCQPILGHNTVFWYRQTMMQGLELLAYFRNRAPLDDSGMPKDRFSAEMPDATLATLKIQPSEPRDSAVYFCASGLLGATDTQYFGPGTRLTVL.

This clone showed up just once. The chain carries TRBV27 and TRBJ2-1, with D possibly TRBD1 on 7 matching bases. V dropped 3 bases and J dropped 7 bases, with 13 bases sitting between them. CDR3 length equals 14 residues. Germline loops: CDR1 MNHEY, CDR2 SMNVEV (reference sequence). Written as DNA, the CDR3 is TGTGCCAGCAGTTTCCAGGGGGGTCAGAATGAGCAGTTCTTC. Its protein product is CASSFQGGQNEQFF.

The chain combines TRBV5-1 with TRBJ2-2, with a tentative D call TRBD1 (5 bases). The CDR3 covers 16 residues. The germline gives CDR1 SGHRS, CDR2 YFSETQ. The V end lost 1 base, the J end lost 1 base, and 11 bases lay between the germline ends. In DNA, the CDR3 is TGCGCCAGCAGCTTGAGTGCAAGGGGGAACACCGGGGAGCTGTTTTTT. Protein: CASSLSARGNTGELFF. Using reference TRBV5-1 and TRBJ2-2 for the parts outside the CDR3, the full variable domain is KAGVTQTPRYLIKTRGQQVTLSCSPISGHRSVSWYQQTPGQGLQFLFEYFSETQRNKGNFPGRFSGRQFSNSRSEMNVSTLELGDSALYLCASSLSARGNTGELFFGEGSRLTVL.

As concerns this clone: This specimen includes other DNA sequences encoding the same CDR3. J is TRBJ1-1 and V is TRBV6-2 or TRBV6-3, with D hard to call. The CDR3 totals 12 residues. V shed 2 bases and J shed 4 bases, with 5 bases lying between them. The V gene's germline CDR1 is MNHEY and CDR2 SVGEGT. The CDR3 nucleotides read TGTGCCAGCAGTTACGAAGGCACTGAAGCTTTCTTT. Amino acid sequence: CASSYEGTEAFF.

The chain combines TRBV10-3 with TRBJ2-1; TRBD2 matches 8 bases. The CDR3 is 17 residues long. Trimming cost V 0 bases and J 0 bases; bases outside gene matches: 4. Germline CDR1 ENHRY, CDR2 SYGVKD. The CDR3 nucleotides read TGTGCCATCAGTGAGTCGCGGGGGGTTAACTCCTACAATGAGCAGTTCTTC. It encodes CAISESRGVNSYNEQFF.

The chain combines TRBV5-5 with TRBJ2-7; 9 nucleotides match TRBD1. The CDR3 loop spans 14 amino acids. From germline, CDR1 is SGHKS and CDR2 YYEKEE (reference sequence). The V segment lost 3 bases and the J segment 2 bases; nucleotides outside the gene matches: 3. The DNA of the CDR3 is TGTGCCAGCAGCTCCAGGACAGGGGCCTACGAGCAGTACTTC. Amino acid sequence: CASSSRTGAYEQYF.

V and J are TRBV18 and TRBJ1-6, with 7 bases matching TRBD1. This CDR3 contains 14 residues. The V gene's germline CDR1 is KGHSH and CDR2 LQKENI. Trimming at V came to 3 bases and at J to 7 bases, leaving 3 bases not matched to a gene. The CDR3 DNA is TGTGCCAGCTCACCGACAGGGAACAATTCACCCCTCCACTTT. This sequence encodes CASSPTGNNSPLHF.

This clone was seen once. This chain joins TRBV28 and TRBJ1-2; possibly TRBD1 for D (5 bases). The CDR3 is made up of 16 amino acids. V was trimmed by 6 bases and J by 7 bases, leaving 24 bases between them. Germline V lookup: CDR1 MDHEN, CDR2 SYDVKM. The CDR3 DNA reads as TGTGCCAGCAGGACTCCTAAACCGACCGAGGGGACTGGCTACACCTTC. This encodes CASRTPKPTEGTGYTF.

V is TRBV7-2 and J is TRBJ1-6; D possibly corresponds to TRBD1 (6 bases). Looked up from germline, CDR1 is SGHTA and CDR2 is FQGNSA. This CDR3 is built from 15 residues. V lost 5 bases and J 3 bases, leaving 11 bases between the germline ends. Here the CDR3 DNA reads TGTGCCAGCAGCGAGGGACACCTCTATAATTCACCCCTCCACTTT. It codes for CASSEGHLYNSPLHF.

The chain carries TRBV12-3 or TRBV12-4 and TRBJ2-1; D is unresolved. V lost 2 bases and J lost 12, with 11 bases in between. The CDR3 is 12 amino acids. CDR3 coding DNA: TGTGCCAGCAGTTTACCCCCTTCGGGGCAGTTCTTC. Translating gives CASSLPPSGQFF.

The CDR3 here is CASSLEGYSYNSPLHF. In DNA form, the CDR3 reads TGTGCCAGCAGCTTGGAAGGGTACTCCTATAATTCACCCCTCCACTTT. This chain uses TRBV5-8 with TRBJ1-6; D remains ambiguous. V was shortened by 0 bases and J by 0 bases, with 7 bases between the two germline ends. The CDR3 is 16 amino acids. Germline loops: CDR1 SGHTS, CDR2 YDEGEE.

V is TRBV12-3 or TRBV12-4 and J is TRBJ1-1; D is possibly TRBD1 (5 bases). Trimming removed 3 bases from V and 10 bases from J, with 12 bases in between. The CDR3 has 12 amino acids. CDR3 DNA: TGTGCCAGCAGTTTCCAGGGCCTCCTAGCTTTCTTT. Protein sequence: CASSFQGLLAFF.

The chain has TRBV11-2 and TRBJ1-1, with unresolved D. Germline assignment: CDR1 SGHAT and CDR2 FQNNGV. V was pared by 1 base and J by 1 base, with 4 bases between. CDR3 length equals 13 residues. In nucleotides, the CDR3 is TGTGCCAGCAGCTTAGGCACGAACACTGAAGCTTTCTTT. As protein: CASSLGTNTEAFF.

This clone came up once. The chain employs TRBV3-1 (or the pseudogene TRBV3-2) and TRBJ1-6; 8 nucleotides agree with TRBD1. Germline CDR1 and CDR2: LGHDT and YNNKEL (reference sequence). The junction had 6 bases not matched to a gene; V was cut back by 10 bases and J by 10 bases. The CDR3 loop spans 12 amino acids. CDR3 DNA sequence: TGTGCCATAGGGACAGGCCCGTCACCCCTCCACTTT. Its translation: CAIGTGPSPLHF.

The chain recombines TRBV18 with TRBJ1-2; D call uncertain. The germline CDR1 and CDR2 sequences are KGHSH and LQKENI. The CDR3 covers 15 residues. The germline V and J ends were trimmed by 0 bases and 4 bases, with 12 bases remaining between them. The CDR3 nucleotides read TGTGCCAGCTCACCACCGCAAGGACGGTCCTATGGCTACACCTTC. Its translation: CASSPPQGRSYGYTF.

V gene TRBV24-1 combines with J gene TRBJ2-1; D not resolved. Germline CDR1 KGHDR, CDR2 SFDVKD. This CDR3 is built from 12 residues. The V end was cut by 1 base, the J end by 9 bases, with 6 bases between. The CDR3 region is CATSDFWGEQFF. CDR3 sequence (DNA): TGTGCCACCAGTGATTTCTGGGGTGAGCAGTTCTTC.

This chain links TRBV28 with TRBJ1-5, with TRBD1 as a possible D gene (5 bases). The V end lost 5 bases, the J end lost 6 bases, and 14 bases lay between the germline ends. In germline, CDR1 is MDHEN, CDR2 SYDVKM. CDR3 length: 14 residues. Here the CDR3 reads CASSPPGVGQPQHF. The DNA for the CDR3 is TGTGCCAGCAGTCCCCCGGGGGTGGGTCAGCCCCAGCATTTT.

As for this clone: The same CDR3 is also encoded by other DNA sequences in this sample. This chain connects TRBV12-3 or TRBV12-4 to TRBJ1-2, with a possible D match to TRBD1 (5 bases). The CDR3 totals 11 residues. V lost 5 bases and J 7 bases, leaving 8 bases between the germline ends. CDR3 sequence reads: CASSDSFGYTF. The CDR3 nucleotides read TGTGCCAGCAGTGACAGTTTTGGCTACACCTTC.

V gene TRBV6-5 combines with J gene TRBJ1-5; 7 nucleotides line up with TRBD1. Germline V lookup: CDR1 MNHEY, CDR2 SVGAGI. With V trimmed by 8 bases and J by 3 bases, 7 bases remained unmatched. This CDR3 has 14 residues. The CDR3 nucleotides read TGTGCCAGCCAAATGACAGGGAACAATCAGCCCCAGCATTTT. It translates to CASQMTGNNQPQHF.

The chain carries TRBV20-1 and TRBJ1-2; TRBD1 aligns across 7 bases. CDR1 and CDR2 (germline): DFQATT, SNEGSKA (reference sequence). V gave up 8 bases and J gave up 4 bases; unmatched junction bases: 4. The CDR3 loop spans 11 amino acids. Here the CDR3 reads CSSRGGYGYTF. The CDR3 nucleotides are TGCAGTTCCAGGGGGGGCTATGGCTACACCTTC.

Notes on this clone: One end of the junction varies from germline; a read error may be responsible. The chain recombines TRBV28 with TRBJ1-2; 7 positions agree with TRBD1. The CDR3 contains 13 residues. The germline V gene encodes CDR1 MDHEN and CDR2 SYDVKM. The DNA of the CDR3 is TGTGCCAGCAGGTTATCGGGGACAGACGGCTACACCTTC. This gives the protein CASRLSGTDGYTF.

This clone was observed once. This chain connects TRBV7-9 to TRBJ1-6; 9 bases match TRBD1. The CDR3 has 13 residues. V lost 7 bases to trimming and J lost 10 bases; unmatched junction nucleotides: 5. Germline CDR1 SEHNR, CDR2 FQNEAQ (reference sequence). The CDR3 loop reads CASNTGTGSPLHF. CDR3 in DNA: TGTGCCAGCAACACCGGGACAGGGTCACCCCTCCACTTT.

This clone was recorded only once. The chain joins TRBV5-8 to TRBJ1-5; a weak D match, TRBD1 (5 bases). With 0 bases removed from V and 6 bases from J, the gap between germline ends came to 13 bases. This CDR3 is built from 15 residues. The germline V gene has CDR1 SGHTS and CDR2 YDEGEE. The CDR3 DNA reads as TGTGCCAGCAGCTTGGGAGGTGGTGGGACTCAGCCCCAGCATTTT. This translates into CASSLGGGGTQPQHF.

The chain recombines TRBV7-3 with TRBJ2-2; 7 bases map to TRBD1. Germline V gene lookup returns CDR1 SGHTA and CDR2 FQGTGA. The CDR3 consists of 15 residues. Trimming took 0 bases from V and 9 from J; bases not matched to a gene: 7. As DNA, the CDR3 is TGTGCCAGCAGCTTAACGGCAGGGGGTGTTCGGGAGCTGTTTTTT. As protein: CASSLTAGGVRELFF.

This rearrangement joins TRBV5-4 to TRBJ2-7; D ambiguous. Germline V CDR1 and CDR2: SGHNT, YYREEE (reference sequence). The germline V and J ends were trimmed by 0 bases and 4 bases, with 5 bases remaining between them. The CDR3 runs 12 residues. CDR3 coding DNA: TGTGCCAGCAGCTTGGATGGGTACGAGCAGTACTTC. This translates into CASSLDGYEQYF.

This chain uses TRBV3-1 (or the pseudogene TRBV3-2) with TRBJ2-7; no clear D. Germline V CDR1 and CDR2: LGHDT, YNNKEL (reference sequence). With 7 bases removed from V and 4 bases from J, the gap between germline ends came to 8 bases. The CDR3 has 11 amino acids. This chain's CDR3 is CASTMGYEQYF. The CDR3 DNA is TGTGCCAGCACCATGGGTTACGAGCAGTACTTC.

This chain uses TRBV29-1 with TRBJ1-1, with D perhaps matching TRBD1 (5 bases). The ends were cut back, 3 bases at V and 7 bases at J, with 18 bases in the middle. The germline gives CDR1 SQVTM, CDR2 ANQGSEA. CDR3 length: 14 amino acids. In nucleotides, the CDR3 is TGCAGCGTTGACTCCAGGGTCGGAACAGGTGAAGCTTTCTTT. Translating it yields CSVDSRVGTGEAFF.

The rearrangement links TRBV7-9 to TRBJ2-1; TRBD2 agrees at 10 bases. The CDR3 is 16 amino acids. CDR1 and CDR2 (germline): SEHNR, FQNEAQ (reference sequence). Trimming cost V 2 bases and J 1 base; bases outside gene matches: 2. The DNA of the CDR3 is TGTGCCAGCAGCTTAAGCGGGGGGGCATCCTACAATGAGCAGTTCTTC. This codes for CASSLSGGASYNEQFF.